This T cell receptor (beta chain) came from a study of T cells in Graves' hyperthyroidism and ophthalmopathy. Findings and caveats of the study: The majority of expanded thyroid clonotypes above 0.001 also appeared in blood.

This CDR3 comprises 16 residues. The germline V and J ends were trimmed by 3 bases and 1 base, with 13 bases remaining between them. The germline V gene encodes CDR1 LNHDA and CDR2 SQIVND (reference sequence). The source material, RNA transcripts, was used to amplify TCR beta CDR3 regions. The HTBI primer set drove a first-round RT-PCR of the TCR CDR3. TCRdb re-called the multiplex PCR reads with MiXCR, one entry per CDR3 protein. The sample consists of a few hundred thousand distinct CDR3 sequences, roughly 20% of them appearing once. Comments on this clonotype: Antigen specificity is unknown.

The sequenced material came from blood. This receptor was identified in a man aged 50 or older with Graves' ophthalmopathy. This chain links TRBV19 with TRBJ1-5; TRBD1 might be the D (6 bases). CDR3 sequence reads: CASSMTGTRSNQPQHF. CDR3 nucleotide sequence: TGTGCCAGTAGTATGACCGGGACAAGGAGCAATCAGCCCCAGCATTTT.